This entry lists 12 T cell receptor beta chains sequenced from one sample in a study of blood T cell repertoires in COVID-19. Produced via immunoSEQ multiplex PCR; TCRdb's table is partial and in-frame only. The sample lists approximately 140,000 clones; around four fifths were seen once. Sequenced sample: peripheral blood. These receptors were collected from a human donor in a cohort sampled during active COVID-19.

The genes are TRBV7-8 and TRBJ2-1; 9 positions agree with TRBD2. The CDR3 spans 16 residues. Trimming cost V 5 bases and J 8 bases; bases outside gene matches: 13. Germline assignment: CDR1 SGHVS and CDR2 FQNEAQ. Here the CDR3 DNA reads TGTGCCAGCAGCCCCCCTAGGAGCGGGAGGCCCTATGAGCAGTTCTTC. Translated, it gives CASSPPRSGRPYEQFF.

The rearrangement uses TRBV20-1 and TRBJ2-7; D remains unclear. The CDR3 length is 10 residues. V lost 2 bases to trimming and J lost 5 bases, with 4 bases between them. Germline V gene sequence: CDR1 DFQATT, CDR2 SNEGSKA (reference sequence). The CDR3 region has the DNA TGCAGTGCTAGAACACACGAGCAGTACTTC. Translated: CSARTHEQYF.

V is TRBV28 and J is TRBJ2-2, with a weak D call TRBD1 (6 bases). Trimming cost V 8 bases and J 6 bases, with 22 bases left between them. Germline V lookup: CDR1 MDHEN, CDR2 SYDVKM. The CDR3 spans 16 residues. The CDR3 DNA reads as TGTGCCAGCTCGACCCCACAGGGTTTAGGGGCCGGGGAGCTGTTTTTT. Translating gives CASSTPQGLGAGELFF.

This clone was seen more than once but under ten times. The rearrangement uses TRBV18 and TRBJ2-2, with 9 bases fitting TRBD2. CDR1 is KGHSH and CDR2 is LQKENI in the germline V gene. The V segment lost 4 bases and the J segment 0 bases; nucleotides outside the gene matches: 12. There are 19 residues in the CDR3. The CDR3 here is CASSHSKASGVANTGELFF. CDR3 DNA sequence: TGTGCCAGCTCACACTCGAAGGCTAGCGGGGTCGCGAACACCGGGGAGCTGTTTTTT.

The genes are TRBV5-6 and TRBJ2-3; D possibly corresponds to TRBD2 (5 bases). This CDR3 has 13 amino acids. Trimming removed 1 base at V and 4 bases at J, with 7 bases between. The germline V gene has CDR1 SGHDT and CDR2 YYEEEE. The CDR3 DNA reads TGTGCCAGCAGCTTGAGAGGGTCAGATACGCAGTATTTT. Its translation is CASSLRGSDTQYF.

The CDR3 region has the DNA TGTGCCAGCAGCCTATGGGGGGTGGAGTTAGCTAACTATGGCTACACCTTC. It yields the protein CASSLWGVELANYGYTF. The rearrangement links TRBV7-8 to TRBJ1-2, with D possibly matching TRBD1 (5 bases). The V gene's germline CDR1 is SGHVS and CDR2 FQNEAQ. Trimming removed 5 bases at V and 0 bases at J, with 19 bases between. There are 17 residues in the CDR3.

The chain joins TRBV7-3 to TRBJ2-1, with D uncertain. CDR1 and CDR2 from the germline V gene are SGHTA and FQGTGA. Trimming shortened V by 2 bases and J by 1 base, and 9 bases separated the two germline ends. The CDR3 has 15 amino acids. The CDR3 sequence: CASSLESLSYNEQFF. The CDR3 DNA sequence: TGTGCCAGCAGCTTAGAGAGTCTTTCCTACAATGAGCAGTTCTTC.

Here the CDR3 reads CASSFQGTVVNEKLFF. CDR3 nucleotides: TGTGCCAGCAGCTTCCAAGGGACAGTGGTAAATGAAAAACTGTTTTTT. The chain is built from TRBV7-2 and TRBJ1-4, with 7 bases fitting TRBD1. The CDR3 length is 16 residues. Per germline, CDR1 SGHTA and CDR2 FQGNSA. Trimming cost V 3 bases and J 5 bases; bases outside gene matches: 9.

The rearrangement uses TRBV5-1 and TRBJ1-1; D is perhaps TRBD1 (6 bases). Trimming removed 4 bases at V and 3 bases at J, with 10 bases between. Germline CDR1 and CDR2: SGHRS and YFSETQ. The CDR3 sequence is 13 residues long. This chain's CDR3 is CASSKGQDTEAFF. CDR3 sequence (DNA): TGCGCCAGCAGCAAGGGACAAGACACTGAAGCTTTCTTT.

The gene calls are TRBV10-3 and TRBJ1-5, with D tentatively TRBD1 (6 bases). Germline V CDR1 and CDR2: ENHRY, SYGVKD. This CDR3 region has 17 residues. V lost 0 bases to trimming and J lost 0 bases, with 12 bases between them. The DNA of the CDR3 is TGTGCCATCAGTGAGTCAGGGGGATTATATAGCAATCAGCCCCAGCATTTT. This encodes CAISESGGLYSNQPQHF.

CDR3 sequence reads: CASSTGTSGITSTDTQYF. CDR3 DNA: TGTGCCAGCAGTACCGGGACTAGCGGTATCACTAGCACAGATACGCAGTATTTT. The V gene is TRBV6-2 or TRBV6-3, the J gene TRBJ2-3, with TRBD2 matching over 11 bases. The V gene end was trimmed by 5 bases and the J gene end by 0 bases; junction bases not matched to a gene: 10. CDR1 and CDR2 (germline): MNHEY, SVGEGT. The CDR3 consists of 18 residues.

The chain combines TRBV20-1 with TRBJ2-5; D unclear. Germline values: CDR1 DFQATT, CDR2 SNEGSKA (reference sequence). The CDR3 covers 11 residues. V was pared by 5 bases and J by 2 bases, with 6 bases between. The CDR3 nucleotides read TGCAGTGCTCAGGATCAAGAGACCCAGTACTTC. Translating gives CSAQDQETQYF.